These 17 T cell receptor beta chains were sequenced from one sample in a study of blood T cell repertoires in COVID-19. Some clones are missing from TCRdb's copy, which holds only in-frame ones; the method was immunoSEQ multiplex PCR. This sample carries roughly 240,000 clones, around 86% of them seen once, and the ten largest clones take roughly 2%. Input material: PBMCs or T cells enriched from blood (not recorded which). All receptors derive from a woman between 50 and 59 years old who had recovered from COVID-19.

The chain recombines TRBV4-3 with TRBJ2-1; D is possibly TRBD1 (5 bases). V was clipped by 2 bases and J by 3 bases, with 11 bases between them. The CDR3 loop spans 15 amino acids. The germline gives CDR1 LGHNA, CDR2 YSLEER. The CDR3 here is CASSQTLGHYNEQFF. The CDR3 DNA reads TGCGCCAGCAGCCAAACCCTCGGACACTACAATGAGCAGTTCTTC.

The chain combines TRBV29-1 with TRBJ1-1; D is unclear. Trimming pared 6 bases from V and 1 base from J, leaving 12 bases between. Looked up from germline, CDR1 is SQVTM and CDR2 is ANQGSEA. The CDR3 contains 13 residues. CDR3 protein: CSVNPSENTEAFF. In DNA, the CDR3 is TGCAGCGTCAACCCAAGCGAGAACACTGAAGCTTTCTTT.

This clone has only one observation. The sample carries other DNA sequences with the same CDR3. This sequence joins TRBV4-2 and TRBJ1-2, with no clear D. This CDR3 contains 17 residues. In germline, CDR1 is LGHNA, CDR2 YNFKEQ. Trimming took off 1 base at V and 5 bases at J, with 20 bases between the two ends. The CDR3 loop is CASSQGASGGGGYGYTF. CDR3 DNA: TGTGCCAGCAGCCAAGGGGCTTCGGGAGGAGGAGGTTATGGCTACACCTTC.

CDR3 loop: CASSYSGASSNQPQHF. CDR3 DNA sequence: TGTGCCAGCAGTTACTCAGGGGCTAGTAGCAATCAGCCCCAGCATTTT. The V gene is TRBV6-6, the J gene TRBJ1-5; maybe TRBD1 (5 bases). This CDR3 is built from 16 residues. CDR1 is MNHNY, CDR2 SVGAGI, per germline (reference sequence). V lost 0 bases, J lost 0 bases, and 9 bases lay in between.

The chain links TRBV28 to TRBJ1-2, with D perhaps TRBD1 (6 bases). The V gene's germline CDR1 is MDHEN and CDR2 SYDVKM. Trimming left V 6 bases short and J 3 bases short, with 17 bases between. This CDR3 spans 15 amino acids. The CDR3 bases are TGTGCCAGCAGCTCTATTGGGGGCGCTTACTATGGCTACACCTTC. Amino acids: CASSSIGGAYYGYTF.

The chain employs TRBV5-1 and TRBJ1-2; D might be TRBD1 (5 bases). This CDR3 contains 12 residues. V lost 4 bases, J lost 4 bases, and 8 bases lay in between. Germline assignment: CDR1 SGHRS and CDR2 YFSETQ. The CDR3 reads CASSPQGYGYTF. CDR3 nucleotide sequence: TGCGCCAGCAGCCCTCAGGGCTATGGCTACACCTTC.

J is TRBJ2-1 and V is TRBV11-3; 11 positions agree with TRBD2. This CDR3 comprises 17 residues. The germline V gene has CDR1 SGHNT and CDR2 YENEEA. V was clipped by 1 base and J by 3 bases; unmatched bases: 5. The CDR3 sequence: CASSLGLLAGDYNEQFF. The DNA for the CDR3 is TGTGCCAGCAGCTTAGGATTACTAGCGGGGGACTACAATGAGCAGTTCTTC.

As to this clone: Other DNA sequences in the sample encode the same CDR3. The chain links TRBV5-5 to TRBJ1-4; 9 nucleotides align to TRBD1. Losses at the gene ends were 4 bases for V and 0 bases for J; bases not matched to a gene: 4. Germline CDR1 is SGHKS and CDR2 is YYEKEE (reference sequence). This CDR3 contains 16 residues. As DNA, the CDR3 is TGTGCCAGCAGCACCGGGACAGGGACAACTAATGAAAAACTGTTTTTT. It codes for CASSTGTGTTNEKLFF. Combining the CDR3 with reference TRBV5-5 and TRBJ1-4 gives the whole variable domain DAGVTQSPTHLIKTRGQQVTLRCSPISGHKSVSWYQQVLGQGPQFIFQYYEKEERGRGNFPDRFSARQFPNYSSELNVNALLLGDSALYLCASSTGTGTTNEKLFFGSGTQLSVL.

The chain joins TRBV28 to TRBJ2-2; D possibly corresponds to TRBD1 (5 bases). The CDR3 is 17 residues long. The V gene's germline CDR1 is MDHEN and CDR2 SYDVKM. Trimming left V 1 base short and J 7 bases short, with 19 bases between. The CDR3 nucleotides read TGTGCCAGCAGTTTATATGGCAGGGCCAAAGCTATCGGGGAGCTGTTTTTT. This translates into CASSLYGRAKAIGELFF.

This clone was recorded only once. The V gene is TRBV2, the J gene TRBJ2-2, with D possibly being TRBD1 (5 bases). The CDR3 is made up of 14 amino acids. CDR1 is SNHLY and CDR2 is FYNNEI in the germline V gene. V shed 7 bases and J shed 7 bases, with 16 bases lying between them. The CDR3 bases are TGTGCCAGCACCAGCCAAGGGGTGGGCGGGGAGCTGTTTTTT. It yields the protein CASTSQGVGGELFF.

The chain is built from TRBV19 and TRBJ1-1, with TRBD1 as a possible D gene (5 bases). V lost 10 bases, J lost 6 bases, and 12 bases lay in between. Germline V lookup: CDR1 LNHDA, CDR2 SQIVND (reference sequence). CDR3 length equals 11 residues. The CDR3, as DNA: TGTGCCATCCCAAGGGGCCCTGAAGCTTTCTTT. It encodes CAIPRGPEAFF.

This clone came up once. The rearrangement joins TRBV29-1 to TRBJ2-1, with TRBD2 identical over 8 bases. J gave up 2 bases and V 6 bases, and 6 bases lay outside the gene matches. Germline V gene lookup returns CDR1 SQVTM and CDR2 ANQGSEA. The CDR3 loop spans 14 amino acids. The CDR3 sequence is CSVLAGTTYNEQFF. The DNA of the CDR3 is TGCAGCGTCCTAGCGGGCACGACCTACAATGAGCAGTTCTTC.

The V gene is TRBV5-1, the J gene TRBJ1-2; 9 bases match TRBD1. The J segment lost 9 bases and the V segment lost 4 bases, leaving 19 bases of the junction unmatched. Germline CDR1 and CDR2: SGHRS and YFSETQ. The CDR3 has 17 residues. CDR3 sequence reads: CASSADRGGSPLSRYTF. Here the CDR3 DNA reads TGCGCCAGCAGCGCGGACAGGGGAGGTTCCCCCTTATCTCGCTACACCTTC.

The rearrangement links TRBV5-1 to TRBJ1-1, with 8 bases fitting TRBD1. Germline CDR1 SGHRS, CDR2 YFSETQ. This CDR3 is 15 amino acids long. J was trimmed by 4 bases and V by 3 bases; bases with no gene match: 8. DNA for the CDR3: TGCGCCAGCAGCTCGGGACAGGCCCTGAGCACTGAAGCTTTCTTT. Translated: CASSSGQALSTEAFF.

Note on this clone: Other DNA sequences in the same sample also yield this CDR3. The V gene is TRBV6-2 or TRBV6-3, the J gene TRBJ1-1, with no clear D. This CDR3 has 12 amino acids. Trimming pared 0 bases from V and 5 bases from J, leaving 4 bases between. CDR1 is MNHEY, CDR2 SVGEGT, per germline. The CDR3 spells CASSYSRTEAFF. CDR3 in DNA: TGTGCCAGCAGTTACTCGAGAACTGAAGCTTTCTTT.

The rearrangement joins TRBV20-1 to TRBJ1-3; D may be TRBD1 (5 bases). Trimming took off 6 bases at V and 8 bases at J, with 11 bases between the two ends. The CDR3 totals 11 residues. CDR1 and CDR2 (germline): DFQATT, SNEGSKA (reference sequence). CDR3: CSAIQGYTIYF. DNA of the CDR3: TGCAGTGCCATTCAGGGTTACACCATATATTTT.

The chain links TRBV18 to TRBJ2-3, with 10 bases fitting TRBD2. In germline, CDR1 is KGHSH, CDR2 LQKENI. The CDR3 sequence is 16 residues long. Germline trimming cut 3 bases from V and 2 bases from J; bases unmatched to any gene: 5. The CDR3 nucleotides are TGTGCCAGCTCACCGGGGCTAGCGGGGGCCACAGATACGCAGTATTTT. Residues: CASSPGLAGATDTQYF.